The 11 T cell receptor beta chains presented below share a single source sample, sequenced in a study of T cell changes during pregnancy in multiple sclerosis (dated by TCRdb to the late 2010s). Libraries came from the immunoSEQ multiplex PCR assay. In its TCRdb copy, this immuneACCESS table keeps in-frame sequences only and misses some clones. Where compared with another copy, unresolved V genes explain less than half of these, and the others have no known cause. The sample table contains some 90,000 clones; only one count was recorded for approximately 92% of them. The ten most abundant clones make up over 1.5% of the sample. The source material was peripheral blood, sampled in the first trimester of pregnancy. These receptors originate from a female donor with multiple sclerosis, enrolled in a pregnancy study.

The chain links TRBV27 to TRBJ2-1; 14 positions agree with TRBD2. The germline CDR1 and CDR2 sequences are MNHEY and SMNVEV (reference sequence). This CDR3 has 16 residues. The ends lost 7 bases at V and 7 bases at J; junction bases unmatched: 9. The CDR3 reads CASTPPGLAGVNEQFF. The DNA of the CDR3 is TGTGCCAGCACCCCACCGGGACTAGCGGGAGTTAATGAGCAGTTCTTC.

This chain connects TRBV27 to TRBJ1-2; D possibly corresponds to TRBD1 (6 bases). CDR3 length: 15 residues. Germline lookup yields CDR1 MNHEY and CDR2 SMNVEV (reference sequence). Between the trimmed V and J ends, which lost 5 bases and 2 bases, there was a span of 15 bases. Here the CDR3 DNA reads TGTGCCAGCAGTCCTCTCGAACAGGGAAACTATGGCTACACCTTC. Protein: CASSPLEQGNYGYTF.

V is TRBV4-1 and J is TRBJ2-4, with D maybe TRBD1 (6 bases). Trimming took 3 bases from V and 3 from J, leaving 12 bases between them. Germline V lookup: CDR1 MGHRA, CDR2 YSYEKL. CDR3 length: 15 amino acids. The CDR3 sequence is CASSQVGQLKNIQYF. CDR3 DNA: TGCGCCAGCAGCCAGGTCGGACAGCTCAAAAACATTCAGTACTTC.

The chain couples TRBV5-4 to TRBJ2-4; 10 positions match TRBD2. There are 14 residues in the CDR3. Germline lookup yields CDR1 SGHNT and CDR2 YYREEE (reference sequence). V lost 5 bases, J lost 6 bases, and 5 bases stayed unmatched. The CDR3 protein is CASRPWTSGNIQYF. CDR3 in DNA: TGTGCCAGCAGACCCTGGACTAGCGGAAACATTCAGTACTTC.

V usage is TRBV19 and J usage is TRBJ2-3; 10 bases map to TRBD2. CDR3 length equals 17 residues. Germline CDR1 is LNHDA and CDR2 is SQIVND (reference sequence). V was clipped by 7 bases and J by 5 bases; unmatched bases: 15. Here the CDR3 reads CASKVYPPSGSEDTQYF. The CDR3 DNA sequence: TGTGCCAGTAAGGTTTACCCACCTAGCGGGAGTGAAGATACGCAGTATTTT.

The rearrangement joins TRBV6-1 to TRBJ1-5, with unresolved D. Trimming took off 2 bases at V and 0 bases at J, with 8 bases between the two ends. The CDR3 loop spans 15 amino acids. Germline lookup yields CDR1 MNHNS and CDR2 SASEGT. CDR3 bases: TGTGCCAGCAGTGAATTGAGAGGTAGCAATCAGCCCCAGCATTTT. Translation: CASSELRGSNQPQHF.

This clone was detected once. V is TRBV5-1 and J is TRBJ2-1; 7 nucleotides agree with TRBD2. This CDR3 has 15 amino acids. Germline CDR1 and CDR2: SGHRS and YFSETQ. J was trimmed by 0 bases and V by 5 bases; bases with no gene match: 5. The CDR3 DNA follows: TGCGCCAGCAGGGTGCGGGGGAGCTCCTACAATGAGCAGTTCTTC. This codes for CASRVRGSSYNEQFF. Complete variable domain (other parts from reference TRBV5-1 and TRBJ2-1): KAGVTQTPRYLIKTRGQQVTLSCSPISGHRSVSWYQQTPGQGLQFLFEYFSETQRNKGNFPGRFSGRQFSNSRSEMNVSTLELGDSALYLCASRVRGSSYNEQFFGPGTRLTVL.

This rearrangement joins TRBV25-1 to TRBJ1-5; a weak D match, TRBD1 (5 bases). The CDR3 extends over 15 amino acids. CDR1 and CDR2 from the germline V gene are MGHDK and SYGVNS. The V and J ends lost 2 bases and 5 bases respectively, with 13 bases between them. CDR3 sequence reads: CASSEGGLGDQPQHF. The CDR3 nucleotides are TGTGCCAGCAGTGAAGGAGGGTTGGGGGATCAGCCCCAGCATTTT. Full variable domain (outside the CDR3, taken from reference TRBV25-1 and TRBJ1-5): EADIYQTPRYLVIGTGKKITLECSQTMGHDKMYWYQQDPGMELHLIHYSYGVNSTEKGDLSSESTVSRIRTEHFPLTLESARPSHTSQYLCASSEGGLGDQPQHFGDGTRLSIL.

The rearrangement uses TRBV7-6 and TRBJ1-2; the match to TRBD1 covers 7 bases. J lost 8 bases, V lost 5 bases, and 14 bases had no gene match. The germline V gene has CDR1 SGHVS and CDR2 FNYEAQ. The length of the CDR3 is 15 residues. The CDR3 region has the DNA TGTGCCAGCAGCCCGAGACAGGGAGGTCATGGAGGCTACACCTTC. This encodes CASSPRQGGHGGYTF.

The chain couples TRBV12-5 to TRBJ2-3, with D maybe TRBD2 (6 bases). This CDR3 spans 15 amino acids. Trimming stripped 6 bases from V and 5 bases from J, with 18 bases between. Germline V gives CDR1 LGHNT, CDR2 FRNRAP. The CDR3 DNA sequence: TGTGCTAGTGGGGGCGGACTCCTGGAGGGAGATACGCAGTATTTT. It codes for CASGGGLLEGDTQYF. The full variable domain, in which reference TRBV12-5 and TRBJ2-3 provide the parts outside the CDR3, is DARVTQTPRHKVTEMGQEVTMRCQPILGHNTVFWYRQTMMQGLELLAYFRNRAPLDDSGMPKDRFSAEMPDATLATLKIQPSEPRDSAVYFCASGGGLLEGDTQYFGPGTRLTVL.

The chain links TRBV27 to TRBJ1-4; no definite D call. V was clipped by 5 bases and J by 5 bases, with 18 bases between them. There are 16 residues in the CDR3. The germline gives CDR1 MNHEY, CDR2 SMNVEV (reference sequence). DNA of the CDR3: TGTGCCAGCAGTCCCCACCCGTGGGCGACGAATGAAAAACTGTTTTTT. Translated, it gives CASSPHPWATNEKLFF.